The 23 T cell receptor beta chains reported below all come from one sample, sequenced in a study of shared clonotypes between healthy human individuals. TCRdb's table, derived via immunoSEQ multiplex PCR, lists solely in-frame clones and lacks some. There are more than 600,000 clones in the sample; approximately 90% occur only once, and about 24% lies in the top ten. CD45RO-negative CD8 cells positively selected for CCR7 made up the naive population, which excluded terminally differentiated effector memory CD45RA+ cells. Source material: naive CD8+ T cells sorted from blood. These receptors were obtained from a man aged 25-45 years in good health.

This clone was found once. The V and J genes are TRBV11-3 and TRBJ2-7; TRBD2 agrees at 7 bases. Germline CDR1 and CDR2: SGHNT and YENEEA. This CDR3 comprises 16 residues. J gave up 4 bases and V 5 bases, and 14 bases lay outside the gene matches. The CDR3 is CASSPGLSQRGYEQYF. The CDR3 nucleotides are TGTGCCAGCAGCCCAGGCCTTTCCCAGCGGGGATACGAGCAGTACTTC.

The chain has TRBV7-8 and TRBJ1-1; D is unclear. The V end was cut by 1 base, the J end by 0 bases, with 21 bases between. CDR3 length: 19 residues. Germline lookup yields CDR1 SGHVS and CDR2 FQNEAQ. The CDR3 loop is CASSLVGGKTGYLNTEAFF. Here the CDR3 DNA reads TGTGCCAGCAGCTTAGTGGGAGGAAAAACCGGCTATCTGAACACTGAAGCTTTCTTT. The full variable domain, completed using reference TRBV7-8 and TRBJ1-1, is GAGVSQSPRYKVAKRGQDVALRCDPISGHVSLFWYQQALGQGPEFLTYFQNEAQLDKSGLPSDRFFAERPEGSVSTLKIQRTQQEDSAVYLCASSLVGGKTGYLNTEAFFGQGTRLTVV.

The V gene is TRBV2, the J gene TRBJ1-1; a possible D gene is TRBD1 (5 bases). The germline V and J ends were trimmed by 3 bases and 5 bases, with 13 bases remaining between them. There are 14 residues in the CDR3. Germline values: CDR1 SNHLY, CDR2 FYNNEI. CDR3 DNA: TGTGCCAGCAGTGATCAGGGAGTTACGACTGAAGCTTTCTTT. Protein: CASSDQGVTTEAFF. Complete variable domain (other parts from reference TRBV2 and TRBJ1-1): EPEVTQTPSHQVTQMGQEVILRCVPISNHLYFYWYRQILGQKVEFLVSFYNNEISEKSEIFDDQFSVERPDGSNFTLKIRSTKLEDSAMYFCASSDQGVTTEAFFGQGTRLTVV.

The J gene is TRBJ1-3, the V gene TRBV7-9, with D perhaps TRBD1 (5 bases). The CDR3 runs to 16 residues. Between the trimmed V and J ends, which lost 8 bases and 3 bases, there was a span of 20 bases. Germline V gene lookup returns CDR1 SEHNR and CDR2 FQNEAQ (reference sequence). The CDR3 here is CASRGAGTTLGNTIYF. In nucleotides, the CDR3 is TGTGCCAGCCGCGGTGCCGGGACTACACTTGGAAACACCATATATTTT.

V and J are TRBV4-2 and TRBJ2-2, with 11 bases that match TRBD2. The V gene end was trimmed by 5 bases and the J gene end by 7 bases; junction bases not matched to a gene: 9. CDR3 length equals 16 residues. The germline CDR1 and CDR2 sequences are LGHNA and YNFKEQ. CDR3: CASSTRLAGLIGELFF. The DNA for the CDR3 is TGTGCCAGCAGCACCCGACTAGCGGGACTAATCGGGGAGCTGTTTTTT.

Notes on this clone: In the same sample, other DNA sequences code for this CDR3. This sequence joins TRBV6-6 and TRBJ2-2, with D hard to call. Per the germline V gene, CDR1 is MNHNY and CDR2 is SVGAGI (reference sequence). This CDR3 comprises 13 residues. With 2 bases removed from V and 5 bases from J, the gap between germline ends came to 6 bases. The CDR3 sequence is CASSYEGTGELFF. The CDR3 DNA is TGTGCCAGCAGTTACGAAGGGACCGGGGAGCTGTTTTTT.

V and J are TRBV30 and TRBJ2-7; D may be TRBD2 (5 bases). The CDR3 is 17 residues long. The V gene's germline CDR1 is GTSNPN and CDR2 SVGIG (reference sequence). V was pared by 0 bases and J by 7 bases, with 25 bases between. In DNA form, the CDR3 reads TGTGCCTGGAGTGTACCCGTATTCAACAGCTACCCGGGGGAGCAGTACTTC. This codes for CAWSVPVFNSYPGEQYF. The whole variable domain, remainder taken from reference TRBV30 and TRBJ2-7, is SQTIHQWPATLVQPVGSPLSLECTVEGTSNPNLYWYRQAAGRGLQLLFYSVGIGQISSEVPQNLSASRPQDRQFILSSKKLLLSDSGFYLCAWSVPVFNSYPGEQYFGPGTRLTVT.

The chain combines TRBV5-6 with TRBJ1-2, with 10 bases that match TRBD1. The CDR3 covers 16 residues. Germline loops: CDR1 SGHDT, CDR2 YYEEEE. The J segment lost 2 bases and the V segment lost 4 bases, leaving 8 bases of the junction unmatched. This CDR3 reads CASSNEGQGINYGYTF. CDR3 DNA sequence: TGTGCCAGCAGCAACGAGGGACAGGGGATCAACTATGGCTACACCTTC.

The chain recombines TRBV5-8 with TRBJ2-2; D unclear. This CDR3 contains 15 residues. Trimming pared 0 bases from V and 6 bases from J, leaving 12 bases between. Per the germline V gene, CDR1 is SGHTS and CDR2 is YDEGEE. CDR3: CASSLGTLRAGELFF. The DNA of the CDR3 is TGTGCCAGCAGCTTGGGCACCCTCCGGGCCGGGGAGCTGTTTTTT.

A note on this clone: This sample also contains other DNA sequences that code for the same CDR3. CDR3 loop: CASSVGGTAQETQYF. In nucleotides, the CDR3 is TGTGCCAGCAGCGTAGGGGGGACAGCCCAAGAGACCCAGTACTTC. This sequence joins TRBV9 and TRBJ2-5; 7 bases line up with TRBD1. Trimming removed 0 bases from V and 1 base from J; junction bases left unmatched: 3. The length of the CDR3 is 15 residues. The germline CDR1 and CDR2 sequences are SGDLS and YYNGEE. The full variable domain, rest sourced from reference TRBV9 and TRBJ2-5, is DSGVTQTPKHLITATGQRVTLRCSPRSGDLSVYWYQQSLDQGLQFLIQYYNGEERAKGNILERFSAQQFPDLHSELNLSSLELGDSALYFCASSVGGTAQETQYFGPGTRLLVL.

The chain employs TRBV4-1 and TRBJ2-7; D is undetermined. Germline CDR1 and CDR2: MGHRA and YSYEKL. The CDR3 is 14 amino acids. Trimming took off 0 bases at V and 5 bases at J, with 11 bases between the two ends. CDR3 bases: TGCGCCAGCAGCCAAGAGTCTAGTTTCGACGAGCAGTACTTC. Translation gives CASSQESSFDEQYF.

V usage is TRBV7-9 and J usage is TRBJ1-2; D possibly corresponds to TRBD1 (6 bases). The CDR3 runs 15 residues. The germline V and J ends were trimmed by 1 base and 3 bases, with 12 bases remaining between them. CDR1 is SEHNR, CDR2 FQNEAQ, per germline (reference sequence). This chain's CDR3 is CASSLVQGLDYGYTF. The DNA for the CDR3 is TGTGCCAGCAGCTTAGTTCAGGGGCTAGACTATGGCTACACCTTC.

The chain carries TRBV6-5 and TRBJ2-7, with a possible D match to TRBD2 (5 bases). Per the germline V gene, CDR1 is MNHEY and CDR2 is SVGAGI. Trimming removed 7 bases at V and 1 base at J, with 17 bases between. There are 15 residues in the CDR3. For the CDR3, the DNA is TGTGCCAGCACCCTAGAGAGGGTCGGATCCTACGAGCAGTACTTC. Protein product: CASTLERVGSYEQYF.

This clone was picked up one time. The identical CDR3 is also encoded by other nucleotide sequences in the sample. The chain has TRBV19 and TRBJ2-1; TRBD2 might be the D (6 bases). CDR3 length: 15 residues. Germline V lookup: CDR1 LNHDA, CDR2 SQIVND (reference sequence). The V and J ends lost 2 bases and 1 base respectively, with 9 bases between them. The CDR3 nucleotides read TGTGCCAGTAGTATAATTAGCGGATCCTACAATGAGCAGTTCTTC. This sequence encodes CASSIISGSYNEQFF.

The chain's CDR3 is CASSYGVRNSPLHF. The CDR3 nucleotides are TGTGCCAGCAGTTACGGGGTGCGAAATTCACCCCTCCACTTT. The rearrangement joins TRBV6-5 to TRBJ1-6, with D unclear. The V gene's germline CDR1 is MNHEY and CDR2 SVGAGI. Trimming cost V 2 bases and J 7 bases, with 9 bases left between them. The CDR3 extends over 14 amino acids.

The chain employs TRBV6-5 and TRBJ2-3; D remains unclear. Germline V gene data show CDR1 as MNHEY and CDR2 as SVGAGI. The CDR3 sequence is 15 residues long. Trimming stripped 3 bases from V and 5 bases from J, with 15 bases between. The CDR3 DNA reads as TGTGCCAGCAGTTATGCGAAGAGTCGAATAGATACGCAGTATTTT. This encodes CASSYAKSRIDTQYF.

The rearrangement uses TRBV6-1 and TRBJ1-5; D might be TRBD1 (5 bases). Germline CDR1 and CDR2: MNHNS and SASEGT. Between the trimmed V and J ends, which lost 5 bases and 0 bases, there was a span of 11 bases. This CDR3 contains 15 residues. CDR3 bases: TGTGCCAGCAGTACACAGGCTAATAGCAATCAGCCCCAGCATTTT. Its translation: CASSTQANSNQPQHF.

The chain recombines TRBV5-4 with TRBJ1-4, with 10 bases fitting TRBD1. Per germline, CDR1 SGHNT and CDR2 YYREEE (reference sequence). This CDR3 comprises 16 residues. With 3 bases clipped from V and 5 bases from J, the junction kept 7 bases outside the gene matches. The CDR3 region is CASSYMADRGNEKLFF. CDR3 coding DNA: TGTGCCAGCAGCTACATGGCGGACAGGGGGAATGAAAAACTGTTTTTT.

This chain links TRBV5-4 with TRBJ2-7, with no clear D. The CDR3 length is 13 residues. Germline lookup yields CDR1 SGHNT and CDR2 YYREEE (reference sequence). The ends were cut back, 1 base at V and 0 bases at J, with 5 bases in the middle. This CDR3 reads CASSLRSSYEQYF. CDR3 DNA: TGTGCCAGCAGCTTGAGGAGCTCCTACGAGCAGTACTTC.

This rearrangement joins TRBV9 to TRBJ2-1; TRBD1 agrees at 10 bases. V was clipped by 3 bases and J by 6 bases; unmatched bases: 3. The germline V gene has CDR1 SGDLS and CDR2 YYNGEE. The CDR3 sequence is 14 residues long. The CDR3 spells CASSETGGPNEQFF. The CDR3, as DNA: TGTGCCAGCAGCGAGACAGGGGGCCCCAATGAGCAGTTCTTC.

The chain uses TRBV28 and TRBJ2-7; 8 nucleotides line up with TRBD1. Per the germline V gene, CDR1 is MDHEN and CDR2 is SYDVKM. Losses at the gene ends were 6 bases for V and 3 bases for J; bases not matched to a gene: 7. The CDR3 consists of 14 residues. CDR3: CASRWTGSRYEQYF. The CDR3 region has the DNA TGTGCCAGCAGATGGACAGGGAGCCGCTACGAGCAGTACTTC.

The chain combines TRBV4-1 with TRBJ1-2, with 11 bases aligning to TRBD1. Germline V gene data show CDR1 as MGHRA and CDR2 as YSYEKL. This CDR3 has 15 residues. The V segment lost 2 bases and the J segment 3 bases; nucleotides outside the gene matches: 2. DNA for the CDR3: TGCGCCAGCAGCCAAAGGACAGGGGGCGACTATGGCTACACCTTC. As protein: CASSQRTGGDYGYTF.

The chain links TRBV7-9 to TRBJ1-1; D is possibly TRBD1 (5 bases). Trimming pared 5 bases from V and 5 bases from J, leaving 18 bases between. The germline V gene has CDR1 SEHNR and CDR2 FQNEAQ (reference sequence). This CDR3 contains 15 residues. CDR3: CASSRTDRMWTEAFF. Here the CDR3 DNA reads TGTGCCAGCAGCCGCACAGACAGAATGTGGACTGAAGCTTTCTTT.